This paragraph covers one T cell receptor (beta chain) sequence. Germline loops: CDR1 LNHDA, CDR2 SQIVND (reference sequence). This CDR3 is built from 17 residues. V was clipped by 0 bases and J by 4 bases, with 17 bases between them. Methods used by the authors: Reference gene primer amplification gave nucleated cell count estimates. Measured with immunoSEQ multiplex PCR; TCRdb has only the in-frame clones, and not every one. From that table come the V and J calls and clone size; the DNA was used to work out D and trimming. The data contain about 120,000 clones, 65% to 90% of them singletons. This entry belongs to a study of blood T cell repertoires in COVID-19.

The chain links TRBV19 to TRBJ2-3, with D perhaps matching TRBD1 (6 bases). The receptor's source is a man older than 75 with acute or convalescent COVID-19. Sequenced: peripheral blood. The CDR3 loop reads CASSIDLIGGKADTQYF. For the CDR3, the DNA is TGTGCCAGTAGTATAGATCTTATAGGGGGTAAAGCAGATACGCAGTATTTT.